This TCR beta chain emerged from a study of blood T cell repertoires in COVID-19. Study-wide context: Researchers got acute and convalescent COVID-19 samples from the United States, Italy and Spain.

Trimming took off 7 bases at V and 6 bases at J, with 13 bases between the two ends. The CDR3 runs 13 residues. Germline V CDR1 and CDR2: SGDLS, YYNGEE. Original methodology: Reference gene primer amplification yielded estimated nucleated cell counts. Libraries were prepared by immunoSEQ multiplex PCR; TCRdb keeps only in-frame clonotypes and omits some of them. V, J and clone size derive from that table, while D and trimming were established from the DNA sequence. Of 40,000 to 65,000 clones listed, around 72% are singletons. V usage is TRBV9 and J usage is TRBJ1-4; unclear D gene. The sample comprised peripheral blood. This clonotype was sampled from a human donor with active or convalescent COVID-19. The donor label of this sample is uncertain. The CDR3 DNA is TGTGCCAGCTCCCCTGAGCAATATGAAAAACTGTTTTTT. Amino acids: CASSPEQYEKLFF.